The 28 T cell receptor beta chains given below trace back to one sample, sequenced in a study of T-cell reconstitution after alpha-beta-depleted transplantation in children. The TCRbeta library was prepared with unique molecular identifiers. TCRdb analysed the PCR reads with MiXCR anew, one entry per CDR3 protein. The sample includes over 550,000 distinct CDR3 sequences, over 9.5% of them seen just once. This specimen consisted of PBMCs from the stem cell graft donor, obtained from the stem cell graft. Every receptor here comes from a human donor who donated a stem cell graft to a child with acute myeloid leukemia.

This clonotype has at least ten counts. This chain uses TRBV28 with TRBJ1-5, with TRBD1 identical over 7 bases. Trimming cost V 10 bases and J 5 bases; bases outside gene matches: 8. From germline, CDR1 is MDHEN and CDR2 SYDVKM. The CDR3 extends over 13 amino acids. This CDR3 reads CATHRGRDQPQHF. The DNA of the CDR3 is TGTGCCACCCACAGGGGCCGGGATCAGCCCCAGCATTTT. Using reference TRBV28 and TRBJ1-5 for the parts outside the CDR3, the full variable domain is DVKVTQSSRYLVKRTGEKVFLECVQDMDHENMFWYRQDPGLGLRLIYFSYDVKMKEKGDIPEGYSVSREKKERFSLILESASTNQTSMYLCATHRGRDQPQHFGDGTRLSIL.

This clonotype was detected only a few times. The chain couples TRBV7-2 to TRBJ2-7; D gene unclear. The germline V gene encodes CDR1 SGHTA and CDR2 FQGNSA. The CDR3 is made up of 13 amino acids. Between the trimmed V and J ends, which lost 2 bases and 2 bases, there was a span of 7 bases. This CDR3 is CASSLKFPYEQYF. CDR3 nucleotide sequence: TGTGCCAGCAGCTTAAAGTTCCCCTACGAGCAGTACTTC.

This clonotype was counted between two and nine times. The genes are TRBV5-1 and TRBJ2-1; 7 bases agree with TRBD1. V trimming: 5 bases; J trimming: 8 bases; junction bases outside the gene matches: 13. Germline values: CDR1 SGHRS, CDR2 YFSETQ. The CDR3 runs 15 residues. This CDR3 reads CASRPPLTGVDEQFF. CDR3 coding DNA: TGCGCCAGCAGGCCCCCTCTAACAGGGGTCGATGAGCAGTTCTTC.

V gene TRBV5-1 combines with J gene TRBJ1-5; 7 nucleotides align to TRBD1. In germline, CDR1 is SGHRS, CDR2 YFSETQ. The CDR3 consists of 16 residues. After removal of 0 bases from V and 7 bases from J, the junction contained 10 bases not matched to a gene. DNA for the CDR3: TGCGCCAGCAGCTTGGGACAGGGAGTTCCCGGGCAGCCCCAGCATTTT. Translating gives CASSLGQGVPGQPQHF.

This clonotype was seen repeatedly, ten times or more. The gene calls are TRBV29-1 and TRBJ2-7; 7 bases are a match to TRBD1. Germline V gene data show CDR1 as SQVTM and CDR2 as ANQGSEA. Trimming took 4 bases from V and 2 from J; bases not matched to a gene: 5. This CDR3 is 13 amino acids long. CDR3 coding DNA: TGCAGCGTTGTAGGGGGCCTACCCTACGAGCAGTACTTC. Amino acids: CSVVGGLPYEQYF.

This clonotype was counted ten times or more. V gene TRBV29-1 combines with J gene TRBJ2-5; possibly TRBD1 for D (7 bases). There are 15 residues in the CDR3. The germline CDR1 and CDR2 sequences are SQVTM and ANQGSEA. V was trimmed by 7 bases and J by 2 bases, leaving 20 bases between them. CDR3 loop: CSGATPRGTQETQYF. The CDR3 DNA sequence: TGCAGCGGCGCAACACCCAGGGGGACTCAAGAGACCCAGTACTTC.

This clonotype has just a few counts. J is TRBJ2-7 and V is TRBV28; no clear D. V lost 2 bases to trimming and J lost 4 bases, with 9 bases between them. Germline CDR1 is MDHEN and CDR2 is SYDVKM. The CDR3 covers 13 residues. The CDR3 DNA reads as TGTGCCAGCAGTTTAAACTCGGGTTACGAGCAGTACTTC. Its translation: CASSLNSGYEQYF.

The chain joins TRBV20-1 to TRBJ2-7; D is unresolved. Trimming took 3 bases from V and 5 from J, leaving 11 bases between them. This CDR3 has 12 amino acids. The germline gives CDR1 DFQATT, CDR2 SNEGSKA (reference sequence). CDR3 coding DNA: TGCAGTGCTAGCCCTCGTTCCCACGAGCAGTACTTC. It specifies CSASPRSHEQYF.

The chain combines TRBV7-8 with TRBJ2-4; TRBD2 aligns across 8 bases. Trimming took 1 base from V and 7 from J; bases not matched to a gene: 9. CDR1 is SGHVS, CDR2 FQNEAQ, per germline. This CDR3 has 16 residues. The CDR3 loop is CASSLDGAGGHNIQYF. The DNA for the CDR3 is TGTGCCAGCAGCTTAGACGGGGCGGGAGGCCATAACATTCAGTACTTC.

A few counts support this clonotype. CDR3 region: CASSYSGLGELFF. The CDR3 region has the DNA TGTGCCAGCAGTTACTCGGGACTCGGGGAGCTGTTTTTT. V is TRBV6-5 and J is TRBJ2-2, with D tentatively TRBD2 (6 bases). Between the trimmed V and J ends, which lost 0 bases and 7 bases, there was a span of 6 bases. The CDR3 extends over 13 amino acids. CDR1 and CDR2 from the germline V gene are MNHEY and SVGAGI.

This clonotype was detected many times. This chain joins TRBV5-1 and TRBJ2-7; D possibly corresponds to TRBD1 (6 bases). V was pared by 6 bases and J by 4 bases, with 14 bases between. Germline CDR1 reads SGHRS; CDR2 reads YFSETQ. CDR3 length: 13 residues. CDR3 DNA sequence: TGCGCCAGCACCGGGACACTCTCTTACGAGCAGTACTTC. Translated: CASTGTLSYEQYF.

This clonotype was detected only a few times. The chain combines TRBV29-1 with TRBJ2-3; D is perhaps TRBD2 (6 bases). Between the trimmed V and J ends, which lost 6 bases and 6 bases, there was a span of 34 bases. The CDR3 has 19 residues. The germline CDR1 and CDR2 sequences are SQVTM and ANQGSEA. CDR3 coding DNA: TGCAGCGTCCCTAAATGGAATCGCGGGGCGACCTGGCGAGGGGATACGCAGTATTTT. This sequence encodes CSVPKWNRGATWRGDTQYF.

The V call is TRBV20-1, the J call TRBJ2-1; D is uncertain. Trimming removed 2 bases at V and 8 bases at J, with 19 bases between. The CDR3 sequence is 15 residues long. In germline, CDR1 is DFQATT, CDR2 SNEGSKA (reference sequence). CDR3 sequence: CSARPDRKPIYEQFF. Written as DNA, the CDR3 is TGCAGTGCTAGACCGGACCGAAAGCCTATATATGAGCAGTTCTTC.

Only a few counts were recorded for this clonotype. V gene TRBV6-5 combines with J gene TRBJ2-2; TRBD2 aligns across 12 bases. V gave up 2 bases and J gave up 4 bases; unmatched junction bases: 5. Germline CDR1 reads MNHEY; CDR2 reads SVGAGI. The CDR3 runs 17 residues. The CDR3 nucleotides read TGTGCCAGCAGTTACCTAGCGGGAGGGCCAAGCACCGGGGAGCTGTTTTTT. Encoded protein: CASSYLAGGPSTGELFF.

This clonotype was observed at least ten times. The chain couples TRBV29-1 to TRBJ2-3, with D possibly matching TRBD2 (5 bases). Germline V gene data show CDR1 as SQVTM and CDR2 as ANQGSEA. Trimming stripped 4 bases from V and 0 bases from J, with 14 bases between. The CDR3 spans 15 residues. CDR3 coding DNA: TGCAGCGTTGTGCCTAGCCGAATGAGCACAGATACGCAGTATTTT. As protein: CSVVPSRMSTDTQYF.

This clonotype was seen at least ten times. The chain combines TRBV7-9 with TRBJ2-3; 13 positions agree with TRBD2. Trimming cost V 3 bases and J 6 bases; bases outside gene matches: 6. This CDR3 comprises 16 residues. Per the germline V gene, CDR1 is SEHNR and CDR2 is FQNEAQ (reference sequence). The CDR3 sequence: CASSFGLAGDMDTQYF. CDR3 bases: TGTGCCAGCAGCTTTGGACTAGCGGGAGACATGGATACGCAGTATTTT.

This clonotype was counted ten times or more. This chain uses TRBV6-2 or TRBV6-3 with TRBJ1-2; D is unresolved. CDR3 size: 13 residues. Per germline, CDR1 MNHEY and CDR2 SVGEGT. With 0 bases removed from V and 4 bases from J, the gap between germline ends came to 6 bases. The CDR3, as DNA: TGTGCCAGCAGTTACTCGTCTTCCTATGGCTACACCTTC. Its protein product is CASSYSSSYGYTF.

This clonotype was seen a handful of times. The chain carries TRBV19 and TRBJ2-7, with 8 bases aligning to TRBD1. The CDR3 is 14 residues long. J gave up 5 bases and V 6 bases, and 9 bases lay outside the gene matches. Looked up from germline, CDR1 is LNHDA and CDR2 is SQIVND (reference sequence). The CDR3 region is CASRQGEIADEQYF. For the CDR3, the DNA is TGTGCCAGTAGACAGGGGGAAATCGCGGACGAGCAGTACTTC. The variable domain in full, with the rest retrieved from reference TRBV19 and TRBJ2-7, is DGGITQSPKYLFRKEGQNVTLSCEQNLNHDAMYWYRQDPGQGLRLIYYSQIVNDFQKGDIAEGYSVSREKKESFPLTVTSAQKNPTAFYLCASRQGEIADEQYFGPGTRLTVT.

The chain carries TRBV27 and TRBJ2-5; 7 positions match TRBD2. The CDR3 sequence is 16 residues long. Germline CDR1 MNHEY, CDR2 SMNVEV (reference sequence). V trimming: 6 bases; J trimming: 2 bases; junction bases outside the gene matches: 12. CDR3 protein: CASSPLLLAEQETQYF. The CDR3 nucleotides are TGTGCCAGCAGCCCCTTGCTCCTAGCGGAACAAGAGACCCAGTACTTC.

In its sample, this clonotype was seen many times. The chain is built from TRBV7-9 and TRBJ2-1, with 9 nucleotides matching TRBD1. V shed 2 bases, J shed 8 bases, and the junction held 7 bases outside the gene matches. This CDR3 is built from 15 residues. CDR1 is SEHNR and CDR2 is FQNEAQ in the germline V gene (reference sequence). CDR3 in amino acids: CASSLTTGGIDEQFF. CDR3 coding DNA: TGTGCCAGCAGCTTAACAACAGGGGGCATCGATGAGCAGTTCTTC.

This clonotype was seen a handful of times. J is TRBJ2-4 and V is TRBV28, with D maybe TRBD2 (6 bases). Germline CDR1 MDHEN, CDR2 SYDVKM. V lost 2 bases and J lost 0, with 14 bases in between. This CDR3 has 17 amino acids. The CDR3 nucleotides read TGTGCCAGCAGTTTAATTCGCGGGACCCTAGCCAAAAACATTCAGTACTTC. Its protein product is CASSLIRGTLAKNIQYF.

In its sample, this clonotype was seen many times. This chain connects TRBV20-1 to TRBJ2-7; TRBD1 agrees at 7 bases. CDR3 length: 13 amino acids. Germline-derived CDR1 and CDR2 are DFQATT and SNEGSKA (reference sequence). Trimming at V came to 1 base and at J to 3 bases, leaving 3 bases not matched to a gene. The CDR3 region is CSARGDSHYEQYF. CDR3 in DNA: TGCAGTGCTAGAGGGGACAGCCACTACGAGCAGTACTTC.

This clonotype was seen ten or more times. The V call is TRBV7-9, the J call TRBJ1-2; unclear D gene. The germline V and J ends were trimmed by 5 bases and 5 bases, with 21 bases remaining between them. CDR3 length: 16 residues. The V gene's germline CDR1 is SEHNR and CDR2 FQNEAQ (reference sequence). The CDR3: CASSPNRPTAGYGYTF. CDR3 DNA: TGTGCCAGCAGCCCAAACCGCCCGACCGCGGGGTATGGCTACACCTTC.

This clonotype was counted only a few times. The chain is built from TRBV12-3 or TRBV12-4 and TRBJ1-6; tentative D call: TRBD1 (6 bases). There are 12 residues in the CDR3. Trimming stripped 6 bases from V and 9 bases from J, with 9 bases between. CDR3 coding DNA: TGTGCCAGCAGGTCAGGGGCTTCACCCCTCCACTTT. This codes for CASRSGASPLHF.

The chain joins TRBV29-1 to TRBJ1-1, with D possibly matching TRBD1 (6 bases). V was clipped by 7 bases and J by 1 base, with 22 bases between them. This CDR3 spans 16 amino acids. CDR1 SQVTM and CDR2 ANQGSEA come from the germline V gene. CDR3: CSASLWGGQGNTEAFF. CDR3 DNA sequence: TGCAGCGCCAGCCTTTGGGGGGGGCAGGGGAACACTGAAGCTTTCTTT.

V usage is TRBV20-1 and J usage is TRBJ2-7; TRBD2 aligns across 7 bases. CDR1 and CDR2 from the germline V gene are DFQATT and SNEGSKA (reference sequence). This CDR3 comprises 15 residues. Unmatched junction bases numbered 8, after V lost 0 bases and J lost 3 bases. The CDR3 protein is CSARDPQRENYEQYF. CDR3 in DNA: TGCAGTGCTAGAGATCCCCAGCGGGAAAACTACGAGCAGTACTTC.

Only a few counts were recorded for this clonotype. The chain couples TRBV29-1 to TRBJ1-1; weak D call: TRBD1 (5 bases). Germline V gene data show CDR1 as SQVTM and CDR2 as ANQGSEA. This CDR3 has 14 amino acids. V lost 1 base and J 4 bases, leaving 13 bases between the germline ends. CDR3 nucleotides: TGCAGCGTTGAAGTGGCTATCGGGGGCACTGAAGCTTTCTTT. Its translation is CSVEVAIGGTEAFF.

The gene calls are TRBV7-8 and TRBJ2-3, with TRBD1 as a possible D gene (6 bases). V was trimmed by 1 base and J by 0 bases, leaving 11 bases between them. Germline V gives CDR1 SGHVS, CDR2 FQNEAQ. The CDR3 spans 16 residues. The CDR3 sequence is CASSLGTVISTDTQYF. CDR3 DNA: TGTGCCAGCAGCTTAGGGACAGTAATAAGCACAGATACGCAGTATTTT.